This TCR beta chain was retrieved from a study of radiotherapy plus CTLA-4 blockade in lung cancer. Only in-frame clones appear in the TCRdb table, and some are missing; sequencing was by immunoSEQ multiplex PCR. The sample has 75,000 to 95,000 clones, more than 70% seen once. The CDR3 is 14 amino acids. The V gene lost 6 bases and the J gene lost 8 bases, with 16 bases spanning the gap. Germline V gene data show CDR1 as MGHDK and CDR2 as SYGVNS. This clone was seen only a few times. V gene TRBV25-1 combines with J gene TRBJ1-4, with D tentatively TRBD1 (6 bases). The sequence was obtained from a human donor with non-small cell lung cancer that progressed on radiotherapy plus ipilimumab. Sequencing was performed on peripheral blood, taken from a patient treated with radiotherapy plus ipilimumab. CDR3 protein: CASSLFTGREKLFF. For the CDR3, the DNA is TGTGCCAGCAGCCTCTTCACAGGGAGGGAAAAACTGTTTTTT.